These 23 T cell receptor beta chains were all obtained from the same sample, sequenced in a study of regulatory T cells in long-lasting Graves disease. As to time point: newly diagnosed GD, antithyroid drugs for less than 3 months. PBMC RNA was the source of the TCR library. Building the TCR beta libraries relied on iRepertoire HTBI primers, and CDR3 regions underwent Arm-PCR. MiXCR, run by TCRdb on the multiplex PCR reads, gives a single entry per CDR3 protein. The sample has approximately 210,000 distinct CDR3 sequences; about 18% are singletons. The sequenced sample was peripheral blood mononuclear cells (PBMCs), obtained at new diagnosis, from a patient treated with antithyroid drugs. These receptors were taken from a female donor with Graves disease.

The sample holds many counts of this clonotype. This chain joins TRBV2 and TRBJ2-7, with D unresolved. Trimming left V 2 bases short and J 2 bases short, with 7 bases between. The CDR3 runs to 13 residues. Germline V lookup: CDR1 SNHLY, CDR2 FYNNEI. Written as DNA, the CDR3 is TGTGCCAGCAGTGAAAGTTGGGCCTACGAGCAGTACTTC. Translated: CASSESWAYEQYF.

This clonotype was picked up many times. J is TRBJ2-7 and V is TRBV6-5, with a possible D match to TRBD2 (6 bases). Germline CDR1 and CDR2: MNHEY and SVGAGI. The CDR3 contains 17 residues. V lost 0 bases and J lost 0, with 15 bases in between. This chain's CDR3 is CASSYSTAGGSSYEQYF. The CDR3 DNA reads TGTGCCAGCAGTTACTCAACCGCCGGGGGAAGCTCCTACGAGCAGTACTTC.

The chain joins TRBV5-1 to TRBJ1-1, with TRBD1 as a possible D gene (5 bases). The CDR3 is 16 residues long. Germline lookup yields CDR1 SGHRS and CDR2 YFSETQ. Deletions cut 0 bases from V and 0 bases from J, with 12 bases between. The chain's CDR3 is CASSLEAAGVNTEAFF. CDR3 coding DNA: TGCGCCAGCAGCTTGGAGGCGGCGGGGGTGAACACTGAAGCTTTCTTT.

This clonotype was detected many times. V is TRBV6-1 and J is TRBJ2-5, with 10 nucleotides matching TRBD1. Trimming cost V 8 bases and J 5 bases; bases outside gene matches: 5. Germline V CDR1 and CDR2: MNHNS, SASEGT. The CDR3 length is 13 residues. Here the CDR3 reads CASATGGRETQYF. The CDR3 region has the DNA TGTGCCAGCGCGACAGGGGGCAGGGAGACCCAGTACTTC.

In its sample, this clonotype was seen a few times. The CDR3 coding sequence is TGCGCCAGCAGCGGCCGGGCTAGCGGGAGTGGTTTGACAGATACGCAGTATTTT. This gives the protein CASSGRASGSGLTDTQYF. The chain recombines TRBV5-1 with TRBJ2-3; 10 positions agree with TRBD2. CDR3 length: 18 amino acids. V was clipped by 4 bases and J by 3 bases; unmatched bases: 14. CDR1 and CDR2 (germline): SGHRS, YFSETQ.

This clonotype showed up many times. The J gene is TRBJ2-7, the V gene TRBV2; D is possibly TRBD2 (5 bases). CDR1 and CDR2 from the germline V gene are SNHLY and FYNNEI. The CDR3 extends over 15 amino acids. V lost 7 bases, J lost 1 base, and 17 bases lay in between. The CDR3 sequence: CASMNPAGLSYEQYF. In DNA, the CDR3 is TGTGCCAGCATGAACCCCGCGGGTTTATCCTACGAGCAGTACTTC.

The chain carries TRBV11-2 and TRBJ2-2; TRBD1 might be the D (5 bases). The CDR3 is 17 amino acids. The ends were cut back, 5 bases at V and 6 bases at J, with 22 bases in the middle. The V gene's germline CDR1 is SGHAT and CDR2 FQNNGV. The CDR3 sequence: CASSPPSRQLGPGELFF. For the CDR3, the DNA is TGTGCCAGCAGCCCGCCTTCACGACAGTTAGGTCCCGGGGAGCTGTTTTTT.

This clonotype showed up many times. The chain is built from TRBV15 and TRBJ2-1; 11 bases fit TRBD2. The CDR3 covers 16 residues. Per germline, CDR1 LNHNV and CDR2 YYDKDF (reference sequence). Trimming cost V 2 bases and J 7 bases; bases outside gene matches: 7. CDR3 nucleotides: TGTGCCACCAGCAGACATAGCGGGAGGGCCAAAAATGAGCAGTTCTTC. As protein: CATSRHSGRAKNEQFF.

Ten or more counts support this clonotype. V gene TRBV12-3 or TRBV12-4 combines with J gene TRBJ2-7, with a possible D match to TRBD1 (5 bases). Between the trimmed V and J ends, which lost 1 base and 5 bases, there was a span of 12 bases. The CDR3 spans 14 residues. CDR3 in amino acids: CASSLVRRVHEQYF. The CDR3 nucleotides read TGTGCCAGCAGTTTAGTTCGCAGGGTACACGAGCAGTACTTC.

About this clonotype itself: With only one base between it and a far larger clone, this is likely a read error. J is TRBJ1-1 and V is TRBV11-1; D is unresolved. CDR3 size: 16 residues. V was shortened by 5 bases and J by 1 base, with 17 bases between the two germline ends. In germline, CDR1 is SGHAT, CDR2 FQDESV (reference sequence). The chain's CDR3 is CASSQDTLRANTEAFF. CDR3 DNA: TGTGCCAGCAGCCAAGATACGCTTCGGGCGAACACTGAAGCTTTCTTT.

This clonotype was counted ten times or more. This chain uses TRBV2 with TRBJ2-2; 10 positions match TRBD1. The CDR3 extends over 15 amino acids. Trimming at V came to 6 bases and at J to 6 bases, leaving 7 bases not matched to a gene. Germline assignment: CDR1 SNHLY and CDR2 FYNNEI. CDR3: CASRDGQGEAGELFF. The CDR3 DNA is TGTGCCAGCAGGGACGGACAGGGGGAGGCCGGGGAGCTGTTTTTT.

This clonotype has more than one count but fewer than ten. The chain recombines TRBV7-2 with TRBJ2-4; 14 bases are a match to TRBD2. The CDR3 loop spans 16 amino acids. V dropped 4 bases and J dropped 6; count of bases not matched to a gene: 5. Germline V lookup: CDR1 SGHTA, CDR2 FQGNSA. The CDR3 spells CASSSTSGRAVNIQYF. The CDR3 nucleotides are TGTGCCAGCAGCTCGACTAGCGGGAGGGCCGTAAACATTCAGTACTTC.

This clonotype came up many times. The CDR3 protein is CASSRTVQETQYF. The CDR3 DNA follows: TGCGCCAGCAGCCGGACAGTACAAGAGACCCAGTACTTC. The genes are TRBV4-3 and TRBJ2-5; tentatively, D is TRBD1 (6 bases). Trimming shortened V by 4 bases and J by 2 bases, and 8 bases separated the two germline ends. The CDR3 is 13 amino acids. The germline gives CDR1 LGHNA, CDR2 YSLEER.

A word on this clonotype: It may be a read error: a sequence one base away is much more abundant. This rearrangement joins TRBV7-9 to TRBJ2-5; D is perhaps TRBD2 (6 bases). The end of the DNA fits TRBJ2-1 better, so the J call may be wrong. The germline V gene has CDR1 SEHNR and CDR2 FQNEAQ (reference sequence). The CDR3 is 17 residues long. CDR3 amino acids: CASSLSGGTGSAGEQFF. The CDR3 nucleotides read TGTGCCAGCAGCTTATCAGGAGGGACTGGTAGCGCCGGTGAGCAGTTCTTC.

In this sample, this clonotype turned up many times. The V gene is TRBV7-2, the J gene TRBJ2-3; D gene unclear. Germline V CDR1 and CDR2: SGHTA, FQGNSA. Trimming took 2 bases from V and 6 from J, leaving 12 bases between them. The CDR3 contains 14 residues. The CDR3 DNA sequence: TGTGCCAGCAGCTTATTAGGCGGTTCGGATACGCAGTATTTT. This codes for CASSLLGGSDTQYF. Using reference TRBV7-2 and TRBJ2-3 for the parts outside the CDR3, the full variable domain is GAGVSQSPSNKVTEKGKDVELRCDPISGHTALYWYRQSLGQGLEFLIYFQGNSAPDKSGLPSDRFSAERTGGSVSTLTIQRTQQEDSAVYLCASSLLGGSDTQYFGPGTRLTVL.

This clonotype was observed many times. This chain uses TRBV7-2 with TRBJ2-7, with D uncertain. This CDR3 is 14 amino acids long. V lost 1 base to trimming and J lost 2 bases, with 9 bases between them. The V gene's germline CDR1 is SGHTA and CDR2 FQGNSA. The CDR3 nucleotides are TGTGCCAGCAGCTTAGACGGCTTCACCTACGAGCAGTACTTC. Translated, it gives CASSLDGFTYEQYF.

This clonotype was counted ten times or more. The chain joins TRBV30 to TRBJ1-2; D unresolved. V gave up 1 base and J gave up 5 bases, with 14 bases separating them. Per the germline V gene, CDR1 is GTSNPN and CDR2 is SVGIG (reference sequence). This CDR3 is 14 amino acids long. The CDR3 sequence: CAWSENVARYGYTF. The CDR3 coding sequence is TGTGCCTGGAGTGAGAACGTAGCCAGGTATGGCTACACCTTC.

This clonotype was detected many times. The chain is built from TRBV29-1 and TRBJ2-6; D may correspond to TRBD1 or TRBD2 (7 bases each). Germline-derived CDR1 and CDR2 are SQVTM and ANQGSEA. The CDR3 is 15 residues long. Trimming removed 3 bases at V and 1 base at J, with 10 bases between. CDR3 coding DNA: TGCAGCGTTGACAGGGGGGGATCTGGGGCCAACGTCCTGACTTTC. Translation gives CSVDRGGSGANVLTF. Supplemented by reference TRBV29-1 and TRBJ2-6, the full variable domain reads SAVISQKPSRDICQRGTSLTIQCQVDSQVTMMFWYRQQPGQSLTLIATANQGSEATYESGFVIDKFPISRPNLTFSTLTVSNMSPEDSSIYLCSVDRGGSGANVLTFGAGSRLTVL.

The chain combines TRBV19 with TRBJ2-4, with 8 bases lining up with TRBD1. The germline CDR1 and CDR2 sequences are LNHDA and SQIVND (reference sequence). The CDR3 is 15 residues long. The trim removed 5 bases at V and 0 bases at J, leaving 3 bases unmatched. The CDR3 here is CASSAGGGAKNIQYF. CDR3 in DNA: TGTGCCAGTAGTGCAGGGGGCGGAGCCAAAAACATTCAGTACTTC.

This clonotype was seen repeatedly, ten times or more. One end of the junction fails to match germline, which may point to a read error. The chain employs TRBV19 and TRBJ2-3; D gene ambiguous. The germline gives CDR1 LNHDA, CDR2 SQIVND (reference sequence). The CDR3 runs 14 residues. This chain's CDR3 is CASNIRRVTDTQYF. CDR3 coding DNA: TGTGCCAGTAATATAAGGCGAGTCACAGATACGCAGTATTTT.

This sequence joins TRBV2 and TRBJ2-1, with 8 bases lining up with TRBD2. The CDR3 consists of 14 residues. Germline CDR1 reads SNHLY; CDR2 reads FYNNEI. J was trimmed by 5 bases and V by 7 bases; bases with no gene match: 7. The CDR3 protein is CASIGAGGNNEQFF. The CDR3 DNA sequence: TGTGCCAGCATCGGGGCGGGAGGAAACAATGAGCAGTTCTTC.

The chain recombines TRBV6-2 or TRBV6-3 with TRBJ2-5, with 11 bases that match TRBD2. The trim removed 2 bases at V and 5 bases at J, leaving 7 bases unmatched. Germline assignment: CDR1 MNHEY and CDR2 SVGEGT. The CDR3 runs to 16 residues. The CDR3 spells CASSYKLAGGGETQYF. CDR3 nucleotides: TGTGCCAGCAGTTACAAATTAGCGGGAGGGGGGGAGACCCAGTACTTC.

This clonotype has a count of ten or more. CDR3 sequence (DNA): TGTGCCTGGAGCCGACTAGGAACGGACAATGAGCAGTTCTTC. Translated, it gives CAWSRLGTDNEQFF. The gene calls are TRBV30 and TRBJ2-1; a weak D match, TRBD2 (6 bases). Germline CDR1 GTSNPN, CDR2 SVGIG (reference sequence). V was pared by 3 bases and J by 5 bases, with 14 bases between. The CDR3 consists of 14 residues.